A single sample is the source of the 26 T cell receptor beta chains below, sequenced in a study of T cells in Graves' hyperthyroidism and ophthalmopathy. Template material for amplifying TCR beta CDR3 regions consisted of RNA transcripts. An initial round of RT-PCR targeting the TCR CDR3 relied on the HTBI primer set. TCRdb redid the calling of the multiplex PCR reads with MiXCR, one entry per CDR3 protein. The table shows hundreds of thousands of distinct CDR3 sequences, with over 20% occurring only once. The specimen sequenced was blood. The receptors were gathered from a man aged 25 to 45 with Graves' ophthalmopathy.

V gene TRBV20-1 combines with J gene TRBJ2-7, with D perhaps TRBD1 (6 bases). The V gene's germline CDR1 is DFQATT and CDR2 SNEGSKA (reference sequence). The CDR3 spans 13 residues. The germline V and J ends were trimmed by 3 bases and 5 bases, with 14 bases remaining between them. CDR3 DNA: TGCAGTGCTAGTCCCAACAGGGAGAACGAGCAGTACTTC. It translates to CSASPNRENEQYF.

This sequence joins TRBV20-1 and TRBJ1-2; a weak D match, TRBD1 (5 bases). The ends were cut back, 8 bases at V and 7 bases at J, with 14 bases in the middle. There are 11 residues in the CDR3. CDR1 is DFQATT and CDR2 is SNEGSKA in the germline V gene (reference sequence). The CDR3: CSSQGELGYTF. CDR3 bases: TGCAGTTCGCAGGGTGAGCTTGGCTACACCTTC.

The sample holds a few counts of this clonotype. Germline is not matched at one junction end, which may reflect a read error. The J gene is TRBJ1-2, the V gene TRBV30; D ambiguous. This CDR3 has 13 residues. The germline V gene has CDR1 GTSNPN and CDR2 SVGIG (reference sequence). In nucleotides, the CDR3 is TGTGCTCTGGCGTCTCGGGCCGACTATGACTACACCTTC. Translation gives CALASRADYDYTF. Combining the CDR3 with reference TRBV30 and TRBJ1-2 gives the whole variable domain SQTIHQWPATLVQPVGSPLSLECTVEGTSNPNLYWYRQAAGRGLQLLFYSVGIGQISSEVPQNLSASRPQDRQFILSSKKLLLSDSGFYLCALASRADYDYTFGSGTRLTVV.

This clonotype has a count of ten or more. V usage is TRBV3-1 and J usage is TRBJ1-6; D not resolved. CDR3 length: 14 amino acids. The germline CDR1 and CDR2 sequences are LGHDT and YNNKEL (reference sequence). V lost 0 bases and J lost 9, with 9 bases in between. The CDR3 loop reads CASSQDWRGSPLHF. The CDR3 DNA reads TGTGCCAGCAGCCAAGATTGGCGGGGTTCACCCCTCCACTTT.

The chain is built from TRBV11-2 and TRBJ2-5; a possible D gene is TRBD2 (6 bases). The CDR3 has 16 residues. V was cut by 3 bases and J by 1 base, with 15 bases left in between. The germline V gene has CDR1 SGHAT and CDR2 FQNNGV. The CDR3 nucleotides read TGTGCCAGCAGCTTTAAGTTTAGCGGTGTCCAAGAGACCCAGTACTTC. This sequence encodes CASSFKFSGVQETQYF.

In its sample, this clonotype was seen a few times. This chain joins TRBV7-9 and TRBJ1-1, with unresolved D. The CDR3 loop spans 13 amino acids. Trimming cost V 5 bases and J 3 bases, with 10 bases left between them. Looked up from germline, CDR1 is SEHNR and CDR2 is FQNEAQ (reference sequence). The CDR3 loop is CASSTRTDTEAFF. The CDR3 DNA sequence: TGTGCCAGCAGCACGAGGACGGACACTGAAGCTTTCTTT.

V is TRBV12-5 and J is TRBJ2-1; 11 bases are shared with TRBD2. The trim removed 2 bases at V and 9 bases at J, leaving 9 bases unmatched. Germline CDR1 and CDR2: LGHNT and FRNRAP. The CDR3 is 16 amino acids. The CDR3 loop is CASGLYNSGRGGEQFF. CDR3 sequence (DNA): TGTGCTAGTGGTTTGTACAATAGCGGGAGGGGGGGTGAGCAGTTCTTC.

The rearrangement uses TRBV7-9 and TRBJ2-6; D is uncertain. CDR3 length equals 15 residues. Germline-derived CDR1 and CDR2 are SEHNR and FQNEAQ (reference sequence). The V end lost 0 bases, the J end lost 1 base, and 4 bases lay between the germline ends. The CDR3 region is CASSLAASGANVLTF. CDR3 bases: TGTGCCAGCAGCTTAGCAGCGTCTGGGGCCAACGTCCTGACTTTC.

This clonotype was counted a few times. The chain couples TRBV15 to TRBJ1-1, with TRBD1 as a possible D gene (5 bases). The germline V gene has CDR1 LNHNV and CDR2 YYDKDF (reference sequence). Trimming removed 1 base from V and 6 bases from J, with 15 bases in between. The CDR3 has 15 amino acids. CDR3: CATSRGRALGPEAFF. Here the CDR3 DNA reads TGTGCCACCAGCAGAGGCAGGGCCTTGGGGCCTGAAGCTTTCTTT.

This clonotype has only a few counts. This rearrangement joins TRBV5-1 to TRBJ2-3; TRBD2 agrees at 9 bases. From germline, CDR1 is SGHRS and CDR2 YFSETQ. V lost 4 bases and J lost 4; bases outside the gene matches: 7. The CDR3 is made up of 15 amino acids. The DNA for the CDR3 is TGCGCCAGCAGCGTTAGCGGGAGTCCGGCAGATACGCAGTATTTT. It yields the protein CASSVSGSPADTQYF. The variable domain in full, with the rest retrieved from reference TRBV5-1 and TRBJ2-3, is KAGVTQTPRYLIKTRGQQVTLSCSPISGHRSVSWYQQTPGQGLQFLFEYFSETQRNKGNFPGRFSGRQFSNSRSEMNVSTLELGDSALYLCASSVSGSPADTQYFGPGTRLTVL.

This clonotype was found a few times. The chain couples TRBV19 to TRBJ2-5; no clear D gene. From germline, CDR1 is LNHDA and CDR2 SQIVND (reference sequence). The CDR3 is 13 amino acids. Trimming removed 6 bases at V and 4 bases at J, with 12 bases between. The chain's CDR3 is CASRSTSLETQYF. In nucleotides, the CDR3 is TGTGCCAGTAGGTCCACCTCTCTAGAGACCCAGTACTTC.

This clonotype was seen a handful of times. V and J are TRBV6-1 and TRBJ1-1; no firm D call. The CDR3 is 11 amino acids. Deletions cut 0 bases from V and 7 bases from J, with 3 bases between. Germline V gene lookup returns CDR1 MNHNS and CDR2 SASEGT. DNA of the CDR3: TGTGCCAGCAGTGAAGCGGGTGAAGCTTTCTTT. Protein sequence: CASSEAGEAFF.

The gene calls are TRBV19 and TRBJ2-7; TRBD1 aligns across 7 bases. V was pared by 3 bases and J by 0 bases, with 14 bases of the junction left unmatched. CDR1 is LNHDA and CDR2 is SQIVND in the germline V gene (reference sequence). The CDR3 extends over 18 amino acids. The CDR3 loop reads CASSIDAHRGPSSYEQYF. Here the CDR3 DNA reads TGTGCCAGTAGTATCGACGCCCACAGGGGCCCCAGCTCCTACGAGCAGTACTTC. Combining the CDR3 with reference TRBV19 and TRBJ2-7 gives the whole variable domain DGGITQSPKYLFRKEGQNVTLSCEQNLNHDAMYWYRQDPGQGLRLIYYSQIVNDFQKGDIAEGYSVSREKKESFPLTVTSAQKNPTAFYLCASSIDAHRGPSSYEQYFGPGTRLTVT.

This clonotype was picked up many times. The rearrangement joins TRBV7-3 to TRBJ2-3, with D perhaps matching TRBD2 (7 bases). The CDR3 sequence is 15 residues long. V lost 3 bases and J 2 bases, leaving 12 bases between the germline ends. CDR1 is SGHTA and CDR2 is FQGTGA in the germline V gene. The CDR3 DNA reads as TGTGCCAGCAGCTTCCGGGGGGCCAACACAGATACGCAGTATTTT. Amino acids: CASSFRGANTDTQYF.

CDR3 loop: CASSLATVGEQYF. CDR3 DNA sequence: TGTGCCAGCAGCTTAGCGACCGTCGGGGAGCAGTACTTC. This chain joins TRBV7-8 and TRBJ2-7; no clear D. The germline V gene has CDR1 SGHVS and CDR2 FQNEAQ. There are 13 residues in the CDR3. Trimming cost V 0 bases and J 7 bases, with 10 bases left between them.

There are a few counts of this clonotype. Compared with germline, one end of the junction differs, possibly owing to a read error. V and J are TRBV2 and TRBJ2-1; 7 nucleotides match TRBD1. The CDR3 is made up of 11 amino acids. Germline V lookup: CDR1 SNHLY, CDR2 FYNNEI. The CDR3 is CASREETGKFF. The CDR3 DNA reads as TGTGCCAGCAGGGAAGAGACAGGGAAGTTCTTC.

The V call is TRBV27, the J call TRBJ1-6; D call uncertain. Germline V gene data show CDR1 as MNHEY and CDR2 as SMNVEV (reference sequence). The V gene lost 0 bases and the J gene lost 8 bases, with 11 bases spanning the gap. The CDR3 extends over 15 amino acids. CDR3 sequence reads: CASSLSVQGYSPLHF. The CDR3 DNA is TGTGCCAGCAGTTTATCGGTGCAAGGCTATTCACCCCTCCACTTT.

The chain joins TRBV2 to TRBJ1-4, with 7 nucleotides matching TRBD1. The germline CDR1 and CDR2 sequences are SNHLY and FYNNEI. The CDR3 runs 15 residues. V gave up 6 bases and J gave up 3 bases; unmatched junction bases: 7. CDR3: CASRGQYGANEKLFF. For the CDR3, the DNA is TGTGCCAGCAGGGGACAGTACGGTGCTAATGAAAAACTGTTTTTT.

This clonotype came up many times. The chain combines TRBV13 with TRBJ2-7; the match to TRBD2 covers 10 bases. CDR3 length: 14 residues. Germline V gene lookup returns CDR1 PRHDT and CDR2 FYEKMQ (reference sequence). Unmatched junction bases numbered 6, after V lost 5 bases and J lost 5 bases. The CDR3 here is CASSPGTSENEQYF. The DNA of the CDR3 is TGTGCCAGCAGCCCCGGGACTAGCGAAAACGAGCAGTACTTC.

At least ten counts were recorded for this clonotype. CDR3 protein: CASSQGLVQNTEAFF. CDR3 in DNA: TGTGCCAGCAGCCAAGGGTTGGTACAGAACACTGAAGCTTTCTTT. The J gene is TRBJ1-1, the V gene TRBV3-1; no clear D gene. Between the trimmed V and J ends, which lost 1 base and 1 base, there was a span of 10 bases. This CDR3 has 15 amino acids. The germline V gene has CDR1 LGHDT and CDR2 YNNKEL (reference sequence).

This clonotype was observed at least ten times. V and J are TRBV11-2 and TRBJ2-7; D call uncertain. With 0 bases removed from V and 0 bases from J, the gap between germline ends came to 18 bases. Germline V gene lookup returns CDR1 SGHAT and CDR2 FQNNGV. The CDR3 contains 18 residues. CDR3 nucleotides: TGTGCCAGCAGCTTAGATTTCAGGCGCAGGCCCAGCTCCTACGAGCAGTACTTC. Translated, it gives CASSLDFRRRPSSYEQYF.

This clonotype was counted only a few times. V is TRBV18 and J is TRBJ2-7, with TRBD2 matching 8 bases. The germline V gene encodes CDR1 KGHSH and CDR2 LQKENI. V was pared by 0 bases and J by 4 bases, with 5 bases of the junction left unmatched. The CDR3 is 15 residues long. CDR3 sequence reads: CASSPPSREGYEQYF. CDR3 bases: TGTGCCAGCTCACCACCGTCACGGGAGGGATACGAGCAGTACTTC.

The chain carries TRBV2 and TRBJ1-5; no clear D gene. Between the trimmed V and J ends, which lost 4 bases and 2 bases, there was a span of 18 bases. CDR1 SNHLY and CDR2 FYNNEI come from the germline V gene. CDR3 length: 17 amino acids. This CDR3 reads CASSGGLTPGGNQPQHF. The CDR3 DNA reads as TGTGCCAGCAGTGGGGGTCTGACCCCGGGCGGCAATCAGCCCCAGCATTTT.

The rearrangement uses TRBV29-1 and TRBJ2-2; D is ambiguous. Trimming pared 3 bases from V and 6 bases from J, leaving 8 bases between. The germline gives CDR1 SQVTM, CDR2 ANQGSEA. The CDR3 sequence is 12 residues long. CDR3 nucleotide sequence: TGCAGCGTTGAGGTTGACCCCGGGGAGCTGTTTTTT. Amino acids: CSVEVDPGELFF.

The chain recombines TRBV4-1 with TRBJ2-7; 8 nucleotides line up with TRBD2. The CDR3 is 14 amino acids. V shed 3 bases and J 2 bases; nucleotides not matched to a gene: 3. CDR1 and CDR2 (germline): MGHRA, YSYEKL. For the CDR3, the DNA is TGCGCCAGCAGCCACAGCGGGAGCGCCTACGAGCAGTACTTC. Protein: CASSHSGSAYEQYF.

As regards this clonotype: The junction and the germline gene differ at one end; a read error may be behind it. The rearrangement links TRBV3-1 to TRBJ1-5; no reliable D call. This CDR3 is 15 amino acids long. In germline, CDR1 is LGHDT, CDR2 YNNKEL (reference sequence). The CDR3 sequence is CASTQRRFSNQPQHF. The CDR3 nucleotides are TGTGCCAGCACCCAAAGAAGGTTCAGCAATCAGCCCCAGCATTTT.